Sample share makes the clone carrying this T cell receptor (beta chain) medium-sized (0.01 to 0.1%). Antigen unknown. The time point was: sample taken at primary tumor resection. TCRdb itself ran the 5' RACE reads through MiXCR, one entry per CDR3 protein. The table shows 2,800 or so distinct CDR3 sequences, with over 6% occurring only once. The CDR3 is made up of 17 amino acids. V lost 5 bases, J lost 5 bases, and 12 bases stayed unmatched. The germline CDR1 and CDR2 sequences are LGHNA and YNFKEQ. The sample is drawn from a study of spatial heterogeneity in lung cancer. About the study: Every unique TCR and UMI combination, on average, appeared more than ten times in raw reads. Regarding the study as a whole: Counts of expanded intratumoral alpha and beta TCRs tracked tumor mutation counts.

The chain employs TRBV4-2 and TRBJ2-4, with TRBD2 matching over 10 bases. The sample in question was lung tumor tissue, obtained at surgery. This sequence originates from a male donor with early-stage non-small cell lung cancer. For the CDR3, the DNA is TGTGCCAGCAGCAAAGGACTAGCGGCAAGCGGGGAAAACATTCAGTACTTC. This translates into CASSKGLAASGENIQYF.